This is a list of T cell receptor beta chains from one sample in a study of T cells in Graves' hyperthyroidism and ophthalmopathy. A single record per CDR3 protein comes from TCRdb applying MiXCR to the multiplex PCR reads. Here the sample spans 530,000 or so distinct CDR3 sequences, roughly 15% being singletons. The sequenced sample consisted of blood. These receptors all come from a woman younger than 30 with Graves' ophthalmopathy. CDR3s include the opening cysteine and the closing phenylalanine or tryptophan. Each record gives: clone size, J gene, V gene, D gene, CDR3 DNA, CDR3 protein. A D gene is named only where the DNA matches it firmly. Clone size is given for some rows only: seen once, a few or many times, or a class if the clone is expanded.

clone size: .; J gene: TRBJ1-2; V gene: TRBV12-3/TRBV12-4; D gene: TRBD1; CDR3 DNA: TGTGCCAGCACCCCGGGACAGGCCTACCTTAAAAACTATGGCTACACCTTC; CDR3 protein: CASTPGQAYLKNYGYTF
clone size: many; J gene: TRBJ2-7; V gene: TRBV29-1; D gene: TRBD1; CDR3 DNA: TGCAGCCTCCGGACAGGTTCCTACGAGCAGTACTTC; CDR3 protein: CSLRTGSYEQYF
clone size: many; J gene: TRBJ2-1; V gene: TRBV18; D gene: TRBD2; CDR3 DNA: TGTGCCAGCTCACCTGAATCGGGGGGTGGTTATAATGAGCAGTTCTTC; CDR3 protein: CASSPESGGGYNEQFF
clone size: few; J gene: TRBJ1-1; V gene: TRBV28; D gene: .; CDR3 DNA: TGTGCCAGCAGTTTCCGGGATGGTGGCGCTGAAGCTTTCTTT; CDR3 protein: CASSFRDGGAEAFF
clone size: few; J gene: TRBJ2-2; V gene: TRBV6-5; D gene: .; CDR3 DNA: TGTGCCAGCAGTTACTTGCAGGCGAACACCGGGGAGCTGTTTTTT; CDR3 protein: CASSYLQANTGELFF
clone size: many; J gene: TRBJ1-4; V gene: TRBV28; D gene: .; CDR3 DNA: TGTGCCAGCAGTGGGGAAAAACTGTTTTTT; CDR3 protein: CASSGEKLFF
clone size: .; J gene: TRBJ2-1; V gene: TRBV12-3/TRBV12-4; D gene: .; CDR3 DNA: TGTGCCAGCAACGGAGTTGGGGTGCATGAGCAGTTCTTC; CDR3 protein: CASNGVGVHEQFF
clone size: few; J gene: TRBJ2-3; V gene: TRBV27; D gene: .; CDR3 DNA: TGTGCCAGCAGTCCACCCCCTTTTCGGGCAGATACGCAGTATTTT; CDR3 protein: CASSPPPFRADTQYF
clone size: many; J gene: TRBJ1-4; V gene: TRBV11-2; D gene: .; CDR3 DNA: TGTGCCAGCAGCCCATCGGACGGGAATGAAAAACTGTTTTTT; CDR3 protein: CASSPSDGNEKLFF
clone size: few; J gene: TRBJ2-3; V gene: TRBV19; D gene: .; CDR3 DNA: TGTGCCAGTAGTGGGGCAGGGGAAGATACGCAGTATTTT; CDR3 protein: CASSGAGEDTQYF
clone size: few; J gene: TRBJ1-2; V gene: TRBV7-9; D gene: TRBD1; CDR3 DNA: TGTGCCAGCAGCCCGGCTTCGCCGGGACAGGGAAGAGTGGTATATGGCTACACCTTC; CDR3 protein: CASSPASPGQGRVVYGYTF
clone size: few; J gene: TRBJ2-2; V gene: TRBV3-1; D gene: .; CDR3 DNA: TGTGCCAGCAGCGACTTTGGAGCCACGACGAACACCGGGGAGCTGTTTTTT; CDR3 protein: CASSDFGATTNTGELFF
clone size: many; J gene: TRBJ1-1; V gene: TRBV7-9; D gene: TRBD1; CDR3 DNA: TGTGCCAGCGGCCGGACAGGGGCAGGGACTGAAGCTTTCTTT; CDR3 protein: CASGRTGAGTEAFF
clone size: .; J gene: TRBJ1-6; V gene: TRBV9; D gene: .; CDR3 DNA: TGTGCCAGCAGCCAAGTACAGAATAATTCACCCCTCCACTTT; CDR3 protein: CASSQVQNNSPLHF
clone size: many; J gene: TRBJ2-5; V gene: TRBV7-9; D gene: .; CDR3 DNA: TGTGCCAGCAGCTTAGTACAGGGAGCCCCCGGACAGTACTTC; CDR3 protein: CASSLVQGAPGQYF
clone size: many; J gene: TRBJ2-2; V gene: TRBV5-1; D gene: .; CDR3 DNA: TGCGCCAGCAGCTTGGGACTAGTATTAGGCACCGGGGAGCTGTTTTTT; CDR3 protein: CASSLGLVLGTGELFF
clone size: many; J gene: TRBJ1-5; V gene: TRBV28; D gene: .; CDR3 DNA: TGTGCCAGCAGTTTAAGTCAGGGCGTCAGCAATCAGCCCCAGCATTTT; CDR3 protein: CASSLSQGVSNQPQHF
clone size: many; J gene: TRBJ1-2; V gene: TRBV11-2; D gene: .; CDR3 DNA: TGTGCCAGCAGCTTTAATGGGGATGGCTACACCTTC; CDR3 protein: CASSFNGDGYTF
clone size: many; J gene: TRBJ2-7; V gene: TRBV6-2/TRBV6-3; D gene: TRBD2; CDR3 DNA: TGTGCCAGCAGTTATACTAGCGGATACGAGCAGTACTTC; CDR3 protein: CASSYTSGYEQYF
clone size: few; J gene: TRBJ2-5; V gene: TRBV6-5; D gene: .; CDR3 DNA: TGTGCCAGCAGTTACTCGTCAGCTTTATTGGAGACCCAGTACTTC; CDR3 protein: CASSYSSALLETQYF
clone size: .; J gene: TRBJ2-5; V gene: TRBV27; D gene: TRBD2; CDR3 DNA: TGTGCCAGCAGTTCCTGGACTAGCGGCCAAGAGACCCAGTACTTC; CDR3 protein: CASSSWTSGQETQYF
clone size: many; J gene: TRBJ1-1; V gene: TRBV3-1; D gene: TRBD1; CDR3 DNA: TGTGCCAGCAGCCACGCTGACAGGGATGGAGCTTTCTTT; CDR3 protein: CASSHADRDGAFF
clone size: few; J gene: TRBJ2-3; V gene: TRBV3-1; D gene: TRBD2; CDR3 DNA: TGTGCCAGCAGCCAAGGGCCCTTAGCGGGGGGGTCCCTGGATACGCAGTATTTT; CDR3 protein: CASSQGPLAGGSLDTQYF
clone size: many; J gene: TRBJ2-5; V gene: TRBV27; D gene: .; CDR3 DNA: TGTGCCAGCAGTTTCCGGACAGACGGAGAGACCCAGTACTTC; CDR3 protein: CASSFRTDGETQYF
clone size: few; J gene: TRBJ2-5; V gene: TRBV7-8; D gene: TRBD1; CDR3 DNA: TGTGCCAGCAGCTTAGAAGGGACAGCAGGCAAGAAGACCCAGTACTTC; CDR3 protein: CASSLEGTAGKKTQYF
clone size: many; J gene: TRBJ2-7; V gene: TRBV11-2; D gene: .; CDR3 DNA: TGTGCCAGCAGCTCGAATCTCTACGAGCAGTACTTC; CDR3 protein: CASSSNLYEQYF
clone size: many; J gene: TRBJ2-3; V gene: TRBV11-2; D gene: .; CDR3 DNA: TGTGCCAGCAGCTTAGATCTGGATACGCAGTATTTT; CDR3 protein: CASSLDLDTQYF
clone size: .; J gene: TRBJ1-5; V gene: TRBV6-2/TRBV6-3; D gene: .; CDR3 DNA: TGTGCCAGCAGGGTAGACGCTGGTCAGCCCCAGCATTTT; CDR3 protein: CASRVDAGQPQHF
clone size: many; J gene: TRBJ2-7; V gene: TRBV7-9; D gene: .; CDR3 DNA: TGTGCCAGCAGCTCTAAAGGGGGGCTGAACGAGCAGTACTTC; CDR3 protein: CASSSKGGLNEQYF
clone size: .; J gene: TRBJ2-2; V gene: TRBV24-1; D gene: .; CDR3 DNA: TGTGCCACCAGTGATCGACAGAGCGACACCGGGGAGCTGTTTTTT; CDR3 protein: CATSDRQSDTGELFF
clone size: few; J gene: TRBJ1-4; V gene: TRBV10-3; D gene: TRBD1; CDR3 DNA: TGTGCCATCAGTGACGGACAGGGAATCGAAAAACTGTTTTTT; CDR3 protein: CAISDGQGIEKLFF
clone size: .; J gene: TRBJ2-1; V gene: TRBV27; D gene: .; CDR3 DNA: TGTGCCAGCAGCCCCGGGACGGAGGCCTACAATGAGCAGTTCTTC; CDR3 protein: CASSPGTEAYNEQFF
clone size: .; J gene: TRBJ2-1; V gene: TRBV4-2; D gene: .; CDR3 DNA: TGTGCCAGCAGCCAAGAGATTCATACGACCTACAATGAGCAGTTCTTC; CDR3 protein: CASSQEIHTTYNEQFF
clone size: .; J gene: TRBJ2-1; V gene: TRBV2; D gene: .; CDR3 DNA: TGTGCCAGCGGGGACTGGGGAAATGAGCAGTTCTTC; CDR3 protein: CASGDWGNEQFF
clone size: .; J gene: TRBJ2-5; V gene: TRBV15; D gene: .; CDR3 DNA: TGTGCCACCAGCAGAGATAACAGGGAAGAGACCCAGTACTTC; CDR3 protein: CATSRDNREETQYF
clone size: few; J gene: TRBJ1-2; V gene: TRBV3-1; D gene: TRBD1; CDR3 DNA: TGTGCCAGCAGCCAAGAAGGAACAGGGGGGACCTATGGCTACACCTTC; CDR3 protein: CASSQEGTGGTYGYTF
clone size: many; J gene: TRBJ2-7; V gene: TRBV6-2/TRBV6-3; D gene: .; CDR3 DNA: TGTGCCAGCAGTTACTCCGAAGGCTTTTCCTACGAGCAGTACTTC; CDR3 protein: CASSYSEGFSYEQYF
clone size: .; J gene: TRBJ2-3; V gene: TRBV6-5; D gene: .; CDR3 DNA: TGTGCCAGCAGTTACTCTCTGGGTATAGATACGCAGTATTTT; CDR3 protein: CASSYSLGIDTQYF
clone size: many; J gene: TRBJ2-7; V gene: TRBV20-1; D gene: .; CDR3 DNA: TGCAGTGCTAGAGACCCGGCGGAGTCCTACGAGCAGTACTTC; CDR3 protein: CSARDPAESYEQYF
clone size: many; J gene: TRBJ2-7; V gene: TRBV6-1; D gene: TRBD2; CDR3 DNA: TGTGCCAGCAGTCCTACTAGCGGGAGCGACGAGCAGTACTTC; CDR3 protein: CASSPTSGSDEQYF
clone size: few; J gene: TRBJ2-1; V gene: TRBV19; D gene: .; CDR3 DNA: TGTGCCAGTAGTACCCGGGAGCTTTACAATGAGCAGTTCTTC; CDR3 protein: CASSTRELYNEQFF
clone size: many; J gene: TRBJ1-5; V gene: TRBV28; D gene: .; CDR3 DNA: TGTGCCAGCAGTGCCCGACAGGCTGGCAATCAGCCCCAGCATTTT; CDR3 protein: CASSARQAGNQPQHF
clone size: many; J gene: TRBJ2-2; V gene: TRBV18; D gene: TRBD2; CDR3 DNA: TGTGCCAGCTCACCACCACTAGCGGGACTCGGGGAGCTGTTTTTT; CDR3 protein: CASSPPLAGLGELFF
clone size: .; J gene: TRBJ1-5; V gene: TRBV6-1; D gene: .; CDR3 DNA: TGTGCCAGCAGTGAAGATGGGGGTCAGCCCCAGCATTTT; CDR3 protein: CASSEDGGQPQHF
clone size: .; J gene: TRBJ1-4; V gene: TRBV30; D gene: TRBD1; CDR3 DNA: TGTGCCTGGAGTGTCGGACAGGGCGAAAAACTGTTTTTT; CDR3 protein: CAWSVGQGEKLFF
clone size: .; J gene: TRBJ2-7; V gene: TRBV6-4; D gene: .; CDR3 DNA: TGTGCCAGCACCGAAACCTACGAGCAGTACTTC; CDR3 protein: CASTETYEQYF
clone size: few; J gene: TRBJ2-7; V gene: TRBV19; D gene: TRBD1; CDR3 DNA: TGTGCCAGTAGTCGCGGGACAGGGGTGAGCGAGCAGTACTTC; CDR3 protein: CASSRGTGVSEQYF
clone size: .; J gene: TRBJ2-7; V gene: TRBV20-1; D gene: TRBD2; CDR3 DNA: TGCAGTGCTAGAGATCGGACTAGCGTAAACTACGAGCAGTACTTC; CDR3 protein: CSARDRTSVNYEQYF
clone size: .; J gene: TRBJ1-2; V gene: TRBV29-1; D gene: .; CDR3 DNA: TGCAGCGTTACTGACAGGAAGGGATATGGCTACACCTTC; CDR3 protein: CSVTDRKGYGYTF